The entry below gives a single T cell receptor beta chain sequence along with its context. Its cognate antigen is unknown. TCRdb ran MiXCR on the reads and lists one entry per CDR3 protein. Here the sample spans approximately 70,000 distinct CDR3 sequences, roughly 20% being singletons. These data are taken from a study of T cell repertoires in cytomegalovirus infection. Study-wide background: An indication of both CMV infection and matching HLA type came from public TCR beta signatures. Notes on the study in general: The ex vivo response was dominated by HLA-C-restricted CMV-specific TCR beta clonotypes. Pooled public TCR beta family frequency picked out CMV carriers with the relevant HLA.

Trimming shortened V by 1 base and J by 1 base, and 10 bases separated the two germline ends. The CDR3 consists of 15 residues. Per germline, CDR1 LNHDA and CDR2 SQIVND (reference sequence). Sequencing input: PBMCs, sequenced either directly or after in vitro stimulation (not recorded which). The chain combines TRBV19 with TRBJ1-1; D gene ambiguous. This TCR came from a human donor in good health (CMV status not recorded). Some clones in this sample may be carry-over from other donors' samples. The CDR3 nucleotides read TGTGCCAGTAGTATAGGGGCAGTTGGGAACACTGAAGCTTTCTTT. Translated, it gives CASSIGAVGNTEAFF.